This T cell receptor beta chain emerged from a study of OX40 agonist ivuxolimab in advanced cancers. Findings of the study overall: Low normalized clonal expansion also occurred in some nonresponding patients.

Details on this clone: Its antigen is not identified.

Measured with immunoSEQ multiplex PCR; TCRdb has only the in-frame clones, and not every one. The sample has over 55,000 clones; 75% to 85% are singletons. There are 16 residues in the CDR3. The germline V gene has CDR1 MGHRA and CDR2 YSYEKL. V shed 3 bases, J shed 4 bases, and the junction held 8 bases outside the gene matches. This clonotype originated in an adult with an advanced solid tumor such as melanoma, head and neck, liver or kidney cancer. V usage is TRBV4-1 and J usage is TRBJ2-5; TRBD2 matches 10 bases. The source was CD4+ or CD8+ T cells sorted from blood, collected in a trial of the OX40 agonist ivuxolimab. The CDR3 region is CASSHPAAGGRETQYF. The CDR3 DNA is TGCGCCAGCAGCCATCCTGCAGCGGGAGGGCGAGAGACCCAGTACTTC.